The present entry profiles one T cell receptor beta chain with its context. Original data processing: Cell counts per sample came from amplifying reference gene primers. The data were produced by immunoSEQ multiplex PCR, yet TCRdb's version contains in-frame clones alone and is incomplete. V and J calls plus clone size are reproduced from that table; the DNA served to infer D and trimming. The sample yields approximately 190,000 clones, less than 90% seen once. This sample stems from a study of blood T cell repertoires in COVID-19. Per germline, CDR1 SQVTM and CDR2 ANQGSEA. CDR3 size: 15 residues. The trim removed 6 bases at V and 0 bases at J, leaving 6 bases unmatched.

The chain combines TRBV29-1 with TRBJ1-4, with 8 nucleotides matching TRBD1. The clonotype originates from a human donor in a cohort sampled during active COVID-19. The sample taken for sequencing was peripheral blood. The CDR3 sequence: CSVVDREATNEKLFF. The CDR3 coding sequence is TGCAGCGTAGTGGACAGGGAGGCAACTAATGAAAAACTGTTTTTT.